A selection of T cell receptor beta chains follows, all from one sample in a study of blood T cell repertoires in COVID-19. Some clones are missing from TCRdb's copy, which holds only in-frame ones; the method was immunoSEQ multiplex PCR. The top ten clones hold around 2.3% of a sample with under 300,000 clones, 85% to 90% of them seen once. Sequencing was done on a sample of peripheral blood. These receptors all come from a woman aged 60 to 75 with COVID-19, enrolled during active disease. The CDR3 runs from the conserved cysteine through the conserved F or W. The D gene is left open where the match is weak. Clone size is shown for a subset of rows, as once, few, many or a class of expanded clone.

- TRBJ1-2 TRBV30 - TGTGCCTGGAGTGTCGTCGGGAACGGTGGCTACACCTTC CAWSVVGNGGYTF
- TRBJ1-1 TRBV7-9 TRBD1 TGTGCCAGCAGCGCACAGGGGCTGAACACTGAAGCTTTCTTT CASSAQGLNTEAFF
- TRBJ1-1 TRBV11-2 - TGTGCCAGCAGCTTAGCGACAGGCCCGGAAGCTTTCTTT CASSLATGPEAFF
- TRBJ1-1 TRBV7-9 - TGTGCCAGCAGCTTAAGGGGGTACACTGAAGCTTTCTTT CASSLRGYTEAFF
- TRBJ1-4 TRBV18 TRBD1 TGTGCCAGCTCACCCCGACAGGGAATCTTTGAAAAACTGTTTTTT CASSPRQGIFEKLFF
- TRBJ1-1 TRBV7-3 TRBD1 TGTGCCAGCAGCTCCGGCCGGGACAGGGGCCAGCTGAACACTGAAGCTTTCTTT CASSSGRDRGQLNTEAFF
- TRBJ1-3 TRBV7-2 - TGTGCCAGCAAACGGGAGGCGAACCTACGGAACACCATATATTTT CASKREANLRNTIYF
- TRBJ2-2 TRBV5-5 - TGTGCCAGCTTCATCGGCCCAGGGCGGACCGGGGAGCTGTTTTTT CASFIGPGRTGELFF
- TRBJ1-4 TRBV6-5 - TGTGCCAGCAGTTACTCGCCAGGGACTAATGAAAAACTGTTTTTT CASSYSPGTNEKLFF
- TRBJ2-7 TRBV6-2/TRBV6-3 - TGTGCCAGCAGTTATGAAGCAGGAGGCCACGAGCAGTACTTC CASSYEAGGHEQYF
- TRBJ1-2 TRBV18 - TGTGCCAGCTCACCGCCAGGGGCGGGCTATGGCTACACCTTC CASSPPGAGYGYTF
- TRBJ2-5 TRBV5-4 TRBD1 TGTGCCAGCAGCATCCGACAGGGGGGAACAGAGACCCAGTACTTC CASSIRQGGTETQYF
- TRBJ1-1 TRBV9 TRBD1 TGTGCCAGCAGCGACGCGACAGGGGGCTACACTGAAGCTTTCTTT CASSDATGGYTEAFF
once TRBJ1-2 TRBV13 TRBD1 TGTGCCAGCAGCTTAGAGGGGGCTGGTGGGGGTGAGGCTAACTATGGCTACACCTTC CASSLEGAGGGEANYGYTF
- TRBJ1-1 TRBV4-2 - TGTGCCAGCAGCCAAGACGGGGTAAGGACTGAAGCTTTCTTT CASSQDGVRTEAFF